These 8 T cell receptor beta chains came from one sample sequenced in a study of response to subunit inactivated influenza vaccine. Using its own MiXCR run on the RT-PCR reads, TCRdb lists one record per CDR3 protein. The table lists over 400,000 distinct CDR3 sequences, 10% to 15% of them singletons, with around 14% in the top ten. The sequenced sample was PBMCs from blood, obtained about 6 weeks after vaccination. Receptor source: a man aged 50 to 59 who received an inactivated influenza vaccine.

This clonotype was counted ten times or more. V is TRBV7-9 and J is TRBJ2-1, with TRBD2 identical over 12 bases. CDR1 is SEHNR and CDR2 is FQNEAQ in the germline V gene (reference sequence). The CDR3 consists of 16 residues. Losses at the gene ends were 4 bases for V and 2 bases for J; bases not matched to a gene: 3. The CDR3 region is CASSSTSGGPYNEQFF. CDR3 coding DNA: TGTGCCAGCAGCTCAACTAGCGGGGGGCCCTACAATGAGCAGTTCTTC.

The CDR3 region is CSARASGSIYFSYNEQFF. In DNA form, the CDR3 reads TGCAGTGCTAGGGCTAGCGGGAGCATCTATTTCTCCTACAATGAGCAGTTCTTC. The chain links TRBV20-1 to TRBJ2-1; 10 bases agree with TRBD2. The V and J ends lost 3 bases and 0 bases, in that order; junction bases with no gene match: 11. This CDR3 is built from 18 residues. Germline V CDR1 and CDR2: DFQATT, SNEGSKA (reference sequence).

This clonotype was detected only a few times. The rearrangement links TRBV10-1 to TRBJ2-5; D remains unclear. The germline V gene has CDR1 WNHNN and CDR2 SYGVQD (reference sequence). The CDR3 sequence is 13 residues long. Between the trimmed V and J ends, which lost 0 bases and 1 base, there was a span of 3 bases. The CDR3: CASSESPQETQYF. The CDR3 DNA is TGCGCCAGCAGTGAGTCACCCCAAGAGACCCAGTACTTC.

This clonotype was picked up a small number of times. The CDR3 coding sequence is TGTGCCAGCCTCGCCTACTACGAGCAGTACTTC. Translating gives CASLAYYEQYF. The chain carries TRBV2 and TRBJ2-7; unclear D gene. The germline gives CDR1 SNHLY, CDR2 FYNNEI. The CDR3 spans 11 residues. V lost 8 bases to trimming and J lost 3 bases, with 8 bases between them.

The CDR3 here is CASSLFPEETGELFF. The CDR3 nucleotides read TGTGCCAGCAGTTTATTTCCAGAAGAAACCGGGGAGCTGTTTTTT. The V gene is TRBV12-3 or TRBV12-4, the J gene TRBJ2-2; no firm D call. Trimming removed 2 bases at V and 5 bases at J, with 12 bases between. This CDR3 is 15 amino acids long.

This clonotype was counted a few times. The genes are TRBV29-1 and TRBJ2-1, with 15 bases aligning to TRBD2. Germline V lookup: CDR1 SQVTM, CDR2 ANQGSEA. The junction had 21 bases not matched to a gene; V was cut back by 4 bases and J by 5 bases. This CDR3 has 21 residues. CDR3 in amino acids: CSVAFILGLAGGHSGHNEQFF. DNA of the CDR3: TGCAGCGTTGCTTTTATATTGGGACTAGCGGGAGGACACTCTGGGCACAATGAGCAGTTCTTC.

This clonotype was seen only a few times. The CDR3 DNA is TGTGCCAGCAGTAAGGGCAGCCAAGAGACCCAGTACTTC. It codes for CASSKGSQETQYF. This chain joins TRBV2 and TRBJ2-5, with unresolved D. There are 13 residues in the CDR3. Trimming removed 5 bases from V and 1 base from J, with 8 bases in between. The germline CDR1 and CDR2 sequences are SNHLY and FYNNEI. Complete variable domain (other parts from reference TRBV2 and TRBJ2-5): EPEVTQTPSHQVTQMGQEVILRCVPISNHLYFYWYRQILGQKVEFLVSFYNNEISEKSEIFDDQFSVERPDGSNFTLKIRSTKLEDSAMYFCASSKGSQETQYFGPGTRLLVL.

The chain links TRBV12-3 or TRBV12-4 to TRBJ2-3; the D gene could be TRBD1 or TRBD2 (7 bases each). V dropped 8 bases and J dropped 8 bases, with 20 bases sitting between them. The CDR3 consists of 14 residues. CDR3 nucleotide sequence: TGTGCCAGCGGAGTCAGGGGGGGGGAGGGTACGCAGTATTTT. Amino acid sequence: CASGVRGGEGTQYF.